The 29 T cell receptor beta chains below come from one sample, sequenced in a study of T cell responses to AZD1222 COVID-19 vaccine. Data came from immunoSEQ multiplex PCR; TCRdb stores just in-frame clones and leaves some out. Of 90,000 to 150,000 clones in the sample, 85% to 90% were seen once. The sample here was peripheral blood, taken on day 0 of AZD1222 vaccination. The receptors were gathered from an adult in good health.

CDR3 DNA: TGTGCGACATCTGTATATCTGGGCGGGAGAGTAGGTAGCTCCTACAATGAGCAGTTCTTC. It yields the protein CATSVYLGGRVGSSYNEQFF. The chain joins TRBV28 to TRBJ2-1, with TRBD2 matching 7 bases. Germline loops: CDR1 MDHEN, CDR2 SYDVKM. The CDR3 is 20 residues long.

The chain is built from TRBV20-1 and TRBJ1-6; possible D gene TRBD1, 6 bases. The V and J ends lost 3 bases and 10 bases respectively, with 19 bases between them. Germline V gene data show CDR1 as DFQATT and CDR2 as SNEGSKA (reference sequence). The CDR3 runs 15 residues. The CDR3 protein is CSASLGGQFQSPLHF. Written as DNA, the CDR3 is TGCAGTGCTAGTTTGGGGGGCCAATTTCAGTCACCCCTCCACTTT.

The chain combines TRBV3-1 (or the pseudogene TRBV3-2) with TRBJ2-4; tentative D call: TRBD2 (6 bases). The CDR3 totals 17 residues. With 3 bases removed from V and 1 base from J, the gap between germline ends came to 16 bases. Germline V lookup: CDR1 LGHDT, CDR2 YNNKEL (reference sequence). The CDR3 sequence: CASSQRGGSLAKNIQYF. In DNA form, the CDR3 reads TGTGCCAGCAGCCAGAGAGGAGGGAGTTTGGCCAAAAACATTCAGTACTTC.

The chain employs TRBV7-5 and TRBJ2-7; the DNA was not compared with TRBD2, the D call given in the table. TRBV7-5 is a pseudogene locus. The length of the CDR3 is 14 residues. CDR3 sequence: CARSFLAVHYEQYF. CDR3 DNA: TGTGCCAGAAGCTTCTTAGCGGTACACTACGAGCAGTACTTC.

The V gene is TRBV6-5, the J gene TRBJ1-2, with D unclear. Trimming left V 6 bases short and J 5 bases short, with 16 bases between. The CDR3 has 14 residues. CDR1 is MNHEY, CDR2 SVGAGI, per germline. CDR3 in DNA: TGTGCCAGCAGCCGTACCCAAGGAGGGTATGGCTACACCTTC. Amino acid sequence: CASSRTQGGYGYTF.

This chain uses TRBV6-1 with TRBJ2-7; D uncertain. Germline CDR1 and CDR2: MNHNS and SASEGT. The CDR3 spans 15 residues. Trimming pared 2 bases from V and 0 bases from J, leaving 11 bases between. CDR3 region: CASSEFNFPSYEQYF. The CDR3 coding sequence is TGTGCCAGCAGTGAATTTAATTTTCCCTCCTACGAGCAGTACTTC.

The V gene is TRBV5-3, the J gene TRBJ1-5; D call uncertain. TRBV5-3 is sorted into the ORF group, with uncertain function. The CDR3 spans 15 residues. Deletions cut 1 base from V and 2 bases from J, with 10 bases between. Here the CDR3 reads CARSLHGSCNQPQHF. CDR3 coding DNA: TGTGCCAGAAGCTTGCACGGTTCGTGCAATCAGCCCCAGCATTTT.

The V gene is TRBV7-9, the J gene TRBJ2-2; a weak D match, TRBD1 (6 bases). The CDR3 contains 14 residues. Trimming cost V 5 bases and J 3 bases, with 10 bases left between them. Germline values: CDR1 SEHNR, CDR2 FQNEAQ (reference sequence). This CDR3 is CASSHGTHTGELFF. The DNA of the CDR3 is TGTGCCAGCAGCCACGGGACACACACCGGGGAGCTGTTTTTT.

This rearrangement joins TRBV6-2 or TRBV6-3 to TRBJ1-5; D remains unclear. CDR1 MNHEY and CDR2 SVGEGT come from the germline V gene. Trimming stripped 5 bases from V and 4 bases from J, with 12 bases between. This CDR3 spans 14 amino acids. The CDR3 region is CASSRAGLNQPQHF. CDR3 nucleotides: TGTGCCAGCAGTAGGGCCGGGCTGAATCAGCCCCAGCATTTT.

The V call is TRBV20-1, the J call TRBJ2-5; D is ambiguous. The CDR3 runs 11 residues. Trimming stripped 4 bases from V and 1 base from J, with 4 bases between. In germline, CDR1 is DFQATT, CDR2 SNEGSKA (reference sequence). CDR3 sequence reads: CSAMVQETQYF. The CDR3 DNA reads TGCAGTGCTATGGTCCAAGAGACCCAGTACTTC.

CDR3 loop: CASSPDQETQYF. In nucleotides, the CDR3 is TGTGCCAGCAGCCCGGACCAAGAGACCCAGTACTTC. The chain is built from TRBV12-3 or TRBV12-4 and TRBJ2-5; D not certain. V lost 6 bases to trimming and J lost 0 bases, with 5 bases between them. There are 12 residues in the CDR3.

This rearrangement joins TRBV9 to TRBJ2-3; unclear D gene. The CDR3 runs to 13 residues. Per germline, CDR1 SGDLS and CDR2 YYNGEE. V was shortened by 0 bases and J by 4 bases, with 6 bases between the two germline ends. The CDR3 DNA reads TGTGCCAGCAGCGTAGCAACGGCAGATACGCAGTATTTT. Encoded protein: CASSVATADTQYF.

This clone has just one count. The chain carries TRBV7-2 and TRBJ2-5, with D unresolved. CDR3 length equals 14 residues. V was trimmed by 3 bases and J by 1 base, leaving 9 bases between them. Germline V gene data show CDR1 as SGHTA and CDR2 as FQGNSA. The CDR3 spells CASSFSPGQETQYF. CDR3 DNA sequence: TGTGCCAGCAGCTTTTCTCCCGGCCAAGAGACCCAGTACTTC.

The chain links TRBV24-1 to TRBJ2-3; 11 nucleotides match TRBD2. The CDR3 spans 16 residues. Germline values: CDR1 KGHDR, CDR2 SFDVKD. With V trimmed by 0 bases and J by 4 bases, 2 bases remained unmatched. This CDR3 reads CATSDLVAGGPDTQYF. In DNA, the CDR3 is TGTGCCACCAGTGATTTGGTAGCGGGAGGGCCAGATACGCAGTATTTT.

The chain combines TRBV3-1 (or the pseudogene TRBV3-2) with TRBJ2-5; D unresolved. Germline V gives CDR1 LGHDT, CDR2 YNNKEL (reference sequence). CDR3 size: 12 residues. V lost 1 base and J 5 bases, leaving 5 bases between the germline ends. CDR3: CASSQVTETQYF. CDR3 nucleotide sequence: TGTGCCAGCAGCCAAGTGACCGAGACCCAGTACTTC.

The rearrangement joins TRBV28 to TRBJ2-7; D possibly matches TRBD1 or TRBD2 (6 bases each). CDR1 and CDR2 (germline): MDHEN, SYDVKM. V gave up 4 bases and J gave up 4 bases, with 14 bases separating them. The CDR3 extends over 14 amino acids. In DNA, the CDR3 is TGTGCCAGCAGTTCGACAGGCGGGAATTACGAGCAGTACTTC. This translates into CASSSTGGNYEQYF.

This chain uses TRBV7-2 with TRBJ1-2; the D is unclear. The V gene lost 2 bases and the J gene lost 0 bases, with 4 bases spanning the gap. The CDR3 runs to 13 residues. CDR1 is SGHTA, CDR2 FQGNSA, per germline. The CDR3 protein is CASSLRANYGYTF. As DNA, the CDR3 is TGTGCCAGCAGCTTAAGAGCTAACTATGGCTACACCTTC.

The V gene is TRBV2, the J gene TRBJ2-7, with 10 positions matching TRBD2. V trimming: 4 bases; J trimming: 0 bases; junction bases outside the gene matches: 3. Germline V gives CDR1 SNHLY, CDR2 FYNNEI. This CDR3 region has 15 residues. CDR3 DNA sequence: TGTGCCAGCAGTGTATCTAGCGGGGGCTCCTACGAGCAGTACTTC. It encodes CASSVSSGGSYEQYF.

The V and J genes are TRBV28 and TRBJ2-1, with TRBD2 matching over 8 bases. CDR1 MDHEN and CDR2 SYDVKM come from the germline V gene. This CDR3 has 15 residues. V lost 5 bases to trimming and J lost 3 bases; unmatched junction nucleotides: 6. CDR3 DNA: TGTGCCAGCAGTCCGGCGGGGGGCCGCTACAATGAGCAGTTCTTC. Residues: CASSPAGGRYNEQFF.

The chain couples TRBV25-1 to TRBJ2-1, with D possibly TRBD1 on 5 matching bases. Per germline, CDR1 MGHDK and CDR2 SYGVNS. Trimming pared 1 base from V and 0 bases from J, leaving 10 bases between. This CDR3 region has 16 residues. CDR3 in DNA: TGTGCCAGCAGTGAATGGGGCAGGAGCTCCTACAATGAGCAGTTCTTC. Its protein is CASSEWGRSSYNEQFF.

This chain connects TRBV7-6 to TRBJ2-7; D may match TRBD1 or TRBD2 (5 bases each). V lost 5 bases to trimming and J lost 5 bases, with 19 bases between them. CDR3 length: 15 amino acids. Germline assignment: CDR1 SGHVS and CDR2 FNYEAQ. The CDR3 DNA reads as TGTGCCAGCAGCGCCCGACAGAGGGATTTAAACGAGCAGTACTTC. As protein: CASSARQRDLNEQYF. Combining the CDR3 with reference TRBV7-6 and TRBJ2-7 gives the whole variable domain GAGVSQSPRYKVTKRGQDVALRCDPISGHVSLYWYRQALGQGPEFLTYFNYEAQQDKSGLPNDRFSAERPEGSISTLTIQRTEQRDSAMYRCASSARQRDLNEQYFGPGTRLTVT.

This rearrangement joins TRBV28 to TRBJ2-1, with unresolved D. The length of the CDR3 is 13 residues. Trimming removed 8 bases at V and 3 bases at J, with 11 bases between. Germline assignment: CDR1 MDHEN and CDR2 SYDVKM. The CDR3 sequence is CASVGRFYNEQFF. The CDR3, as DNA: TGTGCCAGCGTAGGACGTTTCTACAATGAGCAGTTCTTC.

The gene calls are TRBV7-9 and TRBJ1-5; TRBD1 might be the D (5 bases). This CDR3 contains 14 residues. V lost 5 bases and J lost 7, with 15 bases in between. From germline, CDR1 is SEHNR and CDR2 FQNEAQ (reference sequence). Here the CDR3 DNA reads TGTGCCAGCAGCCCTCCTCAGGGTGGGCAGCCCCAGCATTTT. Protein sequence: CASSPPQGGQPQHF.

This rearrangement joins TRBV27 to TRBJ2-1, with 8 bases fitting TRBD1. Per germline, CDR1 MNHEY and CDR2 SMNVEV (reference sequence). After removal of 5 bases from V and 6 bases from J, the junction contained 6 bases not matched to a gene. The CDR3 extends over 14 amino acids. CDR3 nucleotides: TGTGCCAGCAGTGGAACCACAGGGGGCAATGAGCAGTTCTTC. This encodes CASSGTTGGNEQFF.

The chain uses TRBV11-2 and TRBJ2-3, with 11 bases that match TRBD2. Germline values: CDR1 SGHAT, CDR2 FQNNGV. The CDR3 length is 18 residues. The junction had 16 bases not matched to a gene; V was cut back by 5 bases and J by 6 bases. CDR3 nucleotides: TGTGCCAGCAGCCGCTTTTCAAGTAGCGGGAGGGGGTCGGATACGCAGTATTTT. It specifies CASSRFSSSGRGSDTQYF.

The chain is built from TRBV15 and TRBJ2-7; 9 bases agree with TRBD2. Unmatched junction bases numbered 6, after V lost 1 base and J lost 2 bases. The CDR3 has 16 residues. Germline lookup yields CDR1 LNHNV and CDR2 YYDKDF (reference sequence). The CDR3 spells CATSRVQRTSAYEQYF. CDR3 coding DNA: TGTGCCACCAGCAGAGTTCAGAGGACTAGCGCCTACGAGCAGTACTTC. Combining the CDR3 with reference TRBV15 and TRBJ2-7 gives the whole variable domain DAMVIQNPRYQVTQFGKPVTLSCSQTLNHNVMYWYQQKSSQAPKLLFHYYDKDFNNEADTPDNFQSRRPNTSFCFLDIRSPGLGDTAMYLCATSRVQRTSAYEQYFGPGTRLTVT.

The J gene is TRBJ1-4, the V gene TRBV6-5; D gene ambiguous. Between the trimmed V and J ends, which lost 6 bases and 0 bases, there was a span of 5 bases. CDR1 is MNHEY and CDR2 is SVGAGI in the germline V gene. The CDR3 runs 13 residues. The CDR3 is CASRVSTNEKLFF. The DNA for the CDR3 is TGTGCCAGCAGGGTTTCAACTAATGAAAAACTGTTTTTT.

The V and J genes are TRBV6-5 and TRBJ2-3; 7 bases line up with TRBD1. V was clipped by 6 bases and J by 10 bases; unmatched bases: 7. This CDR3 has 12 amino acids. Germline V gives CDR1 MNHEY, CDR2 SVGAGI. This chain's CDR3 is CASRRQGEAQYF. The CDR3 region has the DNA TGTGCCAGCAGGAGACAGGGAGAGGCGCAGTATTTT.

This chain links TRBV7-6 with TRBJ1-6; D is unclear. This CDR3 is 15 amino acids long. V was shortened by 2 bases and J by 4 bases, with 9 bases between the two germline ends. Germline CDR1 and CDR2: SGHVS and FNYEAQ. CDR3 DNA sequence: TGTGCCAGCAGCTTAATGGGGTCTTATAATTCACCCCTCCACTTT. It yields the protein CASSLMGSYNSPLHF.